Listed here are 21 T cell receptor beta chains from one sample, sequenced in a study of control samples from healthy donors and cancer patients. TCRdb keeps only in-frame clones here, not all; method: immunoSEQ multiplex PCR. The sample holds 150,000 to 200,000 clones, around 93% seen once. Sequencing was performed on blood. The receptors were gathered from a man between 18 and 29 years old in good health.

The rearrangement joins TRBV9 to TRBJ2-1, with TRBD2 as a possible D gene (5 bases). Germline V gene lookup returns CDR1 SGDLS and CDR2 YYNGEE. The CDR3 totals 14 residues. V was trimmed by 3 bases and J by 5 bases, leaving 12 bases between them. The CDR3 DNA reads as TGTGCCAGCAGCGCCTCGGAGGCGCACAATGAGCAGTTCTTC. Amino acids: CASSASEAHNEQFF.

The chain recombines TRBV7-8 with TRBJ1-6; weak D call: TRBD1 (5 bases). The CDR3 contains 15 residues. With 5 bases removed from V and 8 bases from J, the gap between germline ends came to 16 bases. CDR1 and CDR2 from the germline V gene are SGHVS and FQNEAQ. In DNA form, the CDR3 reads TGTGCCAGCAGCGTTTCGGGGACGAGGGATTCACCCCTCCACTTT. Translation: CASSVSGTRDSPLHF.

This chain uses TRBV19 with TRBJ2-7, with a weak D call TRBD2 (6 bases). Germline CDR1 and CDR2: LNHDA and SQIVND (reference sequence). With 9 bases removed from V and 4 bases from J, the gap between germline ends came to 16 bases. The CDR3 length is 13 residues. CDR3 amino acids: CASGGAKSYEQYF. The CDR3, as DNA: TGTGCCAGCGGAGGGGCCAAATCATACGAGCAGTACTTC.

The V and J genes are TRBV7-2 and TRBJ2-2; D is ambiguous. The V gene's germline CDR1 is SGHTA and CDR2 FQGNSA. The CDR3 spans 16 residues. Deletions cut 2 bases from V and 2 bases from J, with 12 bases between. The DNA for the CDR3 is TGTGCCAGCAGCTTACGTCTGGCAGGAAACACCGGGGAGCTGTTTTTT. Its translation: CASSLRLAGNTGELFF.

The V gene is TRBV9, the J gene TRBJ2-3; 8 bases are shared with TRBD2. CDR3 size: 20 residues. Looked up from germline, CDR1 is SGDLS and CDR2 is YYNGEE. J gave up 2 bases and V 0 bases, and 17 bases lay outside the gene matches. DNA for the CDR3: TGTGCCAGCAGCGTAGCGGTGGGTCGAACGGGGGGGCGGGTCACAGATACGCAGTATTTT. This sequence encodes CASSVAVGRTGGRVTDTQYF. Full variable domain (rest looked up from reference TRBV9 and TRBJ2-3): DSGVTQTPKHLITATGQRVTLRCSPRSGDLSVYWYQQSLDQGLQFLIQYYNGEERAKGNILERFSAQQFPDLHSELNLSSLELGDSALYFCASSVAVGRTGGRVTDTQYFGPGTRLTVL.

The rearrangement joins TRBV29-1 to TRBJ1-2, with D possibly being TRBD1 (5 bases). The CDR3 has 12 residues. Germline-derived CDR1 and CDR2 are SQVTM and ANQGSEA. Trimming left V 6 bases short and J 4 bases short, with 12 bases between. CDR3 sequence reads: CSVFRELYGYTF. CDR3 bases: TGCAGCGTGTTCAGGGAGCTCTATGGCTACACCTTC.

Here the CDR3 DNA reads TGTGCCAGCAGCCCCTTACAGGGTAGCAATCAGCCCCAGCATTTT. It codes for CASSPLQGSNQPQHF. J is TRBJ1-5 and V is TRBV28, with a weak D call TRBD1 (6 bases). Germline assignment: CDR1 MDHEN and CDR2 SYDVKM. This CDR3 has 15 amino acids. Trimming took off 6 bases at V and 0 bases at J, with 12 bases between the two ends.

The J gene is TRBJ2-7, the V gene TRBV2; D is perhaps TRBD1 or TRBD2 (5 bases each). The CDR3 extends over 12 amino acids. Trimming cost V 7 bases and J 2 bases, with 9 bases left between them. CDR1 and CDR2 (germline): SNHLY, FYNNEI. The CDR3 loop is CASTGRAYEQYF. For the CDR3, the DNA is TGTGCCAGCACAGGGAGAGCCTACGAGCAGTACTTC.

The rearrangement joins TRBV6-1 to TRBJ2-1, with TRBD2 identical over 10 bases. The CDR3 spans 15 residues. V trimming: 1 base; J trimming: 7 bases; junction bases outside the gene matches: 4. CDR1 and CDR2 (germline): MNHNS, SASEGT. CDR3 sequence reads: CASSEESGGANEQFF. CDR3 coding DNA: TGTGCCAGCAGTGAAGAGAGCGGGGGGGCTAATGAGCAGTTCTTC.

The chain joins TRBV6-6 to TRBJ2-1, with D perhaps matching TRBD1 (6 bases). V lost 8 bases and J lost 0, with 14 bases in between. CDR3 size: 15 residues. Germline V lookup: CDR1 MNHNY, CDR2 SVGAGI (reference sequence). The CDR3 sequence: CASLGKGGSYNEQFF. The CDR3 nucleotides are TGTGCCAGCCTGGGCAAAGGGGGCTCCTACAATGAGCAGTTCTTC.

The chain uses TRBV6-5 and TRBJ2-7; D gene uncertain. This CDR3 comprises 13 residues. V lost 6 bases and J 2 bases, leaving 11 bases between the germline ends. Germline V gene lookup returns CDR1 MNHEY and CDR2 SVGAGI. The CDR3 nucleotides are TGTGCCAGCAGGACTGTTCCGGCCTACGAGCAGTACTTC. Translation: CASRTVPAYEQYF.

The V call is TRBV29-1, the J call TRBJ2-1; 7 positions match TRBD1. Germline CDR1 reads SQVTM; CDR2 reads ANQGSEA. V was clipped by 8 bases and J by 2 bases; unmatched bases: 9. CDR3 length: 14 amino acids. DNA for the CDR3: TGCAGCTCAACAGGGGTAGGAACCTACAATGAGCAGTTCTTC. Encoded protein: CSSTGVGTYNEQFF.

This clone was counted once. This chain connects TRBV30 to TRBJ2-1; 10 bases are shared with TRBD2. This CDR3 contains 13 residues. Germline V lookup: CDR1 GTSNPN, CDR2 SVGIG (reference sequence). Germline trimming cut 5 bases from V and 6 bases from J; bases unmatched to any gene: 4. Here the CDR3 DNA reads TGTGCCTGGGCCGGGACTAGCGTCAATGAGCAGTTCTTC. Protein product: CAWAGTSVNEQFF.

V usage is TRBV19 and J usage is TRBJ2-3; TRBD1 matches 8 bases. The length of the CDR3 is 15 residues. Losses at the gene ends were 4 bases for V and 3 bases for J; bases not matched to a gene: 6. CDR1 and CDR2 from the germline V gene are LNHDA and SQIVND (reference sequence). CDR3 sequence reads: CASSRAGGSTDTQYF. CDR3 coding DNA: TGTGCCAGTAGTAGGGCAGGGGGCAGTACAGATACGCAGTATTTT.

This clone was observed a handful of times. Other DNA sequences within the sample encode an identical CDR3. V and J are TRBV20-1 and TRBJ1-1; D unclear. Germline values: CDR1 DFQATT, CDR2 SNEGSKA (reference sequence). The CDR3 spans 10 residues. Trimming took 6 bases from V and 2 from J, leaving 4 bases between them. CDR3 bases: TGCAGTGCCTCTAACACTGAAGCTTTCTTT. Amino acids: CSASNTEAFF.

The chain couples TRBV30 to TRBJ1-4; D not resolved. There are 13 residues in the CDR3. V was shortened by 2 bases and J by 5 bases, with 9 bases between the two germline ends. Per germline, CDR1 GTSNPN and CDR2 SVGIG (reference sequence). The CDR3 here is CAWSLYINEKLFF. The CDR3, as DNA: TGTGCCTGGAGTCTTTACATAAATGAAAAACTGTTTTTT.

The sample holds a few counts of this clone. The chain has TRBV10-2 and TRBJ2-7, with TRBD1 matching 7 bases. This CDR3 region has 15 residues. V lost 5 bases, J lost 2 bases, and 9 bases stayed unmatched. Germline values: CDR1 WSHSY, CDR2 SAAADI. This CDR3 reads CASSPTDRAAYEQYF. Here the CDR3 DNA reads TGCGCCAGCAGTCCTACCGACAGGGCCGCCTACGAGCAGTACTTC.

The chain combines TRBV7-2 with TRBJ2-7, with 11 bases that match TRBD1. CDR1 and CDR2 (germline): SGHTA, FQGNSA. V was clipped by 1 base and J by 3 bases; unmatched bases: 14. There are 19 residues in the CDR3. The CDR3 here is CASSLGGTGGVTIVYEQYF. In DNA form, the CDR3 reads TGTGCCAGCAGCTTAGGGGGGACAGGGGGAGTCACTATTGTCTACGAGCAGTACTTC. The whole variable domain, filled in from reference TRBV7-2 and TRBJ2-7, reads GAGVSQSPSNKVTEKGKDVELRCDPISGHTALYWYRQSLGQGLEFLIYFQGNSAPDKSGLPSDRFSAERTGGSVSTLTIQRTQQEDSAVYLCASSLGGTGGVTIVYEQYFGPGTRLTVT.

The gene calls are TRBV6-4 and TRBJ1-2; 11 nucleotides match TRBD1. CDR1 and CDR2 from the germline V gene are MRHNA and SNTAGT. V trimming: 2 bases; J trimming: 8 bases; junction bases outside the gene matches: 4. The CDR3 length is 14 residues. The CDR3 DNA sequence: TGTGCCAGCAGTGACGGAGGACAGGGGGCAGGCTACACCTTC. Residues: CASSDGGQGAGYTF.

V is TRBV2 and J is TRBJ1-4; a possible D gene is TRBD1 (5 bases). CDR1 and CDR2 (germline): SNHLY, FYNNEI. This CDR3 contains 17 residues. V lost 6 bases and J lost 5, with 22 bases in between. The CDR3 DNA sequence: TGTGCCAGCAGCGCCGGAGTTACCGGGACCGGGAATGAAAAACTGTTTTTT. It encodes CASSAGVTGTGNEKLFF.

This chain uses TRBV18 with TRBJ2-1; perhaps TRBD2 as D (5 bases). From germline, CDR1 is KGHSH and CDR2 LQKENI. Trimming took off 0 bases at V and 8 bases at J, with 11 bases between the two ends. CDR3 length: 14 residues. CDR3 bases: TGTGCCAGCTCACCACCCCGGGGATTCCATGAGCAGTTCTTC. Its translation is CASSPPRGFHEQFF. The variable domain in full, completed from reference TRBV18 and TRBJ2-1, reads NAGVMQNPRHLVRRRGQEARLRCSPMKGHSHVYWYRQLPEEGLKFMVYLQKENIIDESGMPKERFSAEFPKEGPSILRIQQVVRGDSAAYFCASSPPRGFHEQFFGPGTRLTVL.